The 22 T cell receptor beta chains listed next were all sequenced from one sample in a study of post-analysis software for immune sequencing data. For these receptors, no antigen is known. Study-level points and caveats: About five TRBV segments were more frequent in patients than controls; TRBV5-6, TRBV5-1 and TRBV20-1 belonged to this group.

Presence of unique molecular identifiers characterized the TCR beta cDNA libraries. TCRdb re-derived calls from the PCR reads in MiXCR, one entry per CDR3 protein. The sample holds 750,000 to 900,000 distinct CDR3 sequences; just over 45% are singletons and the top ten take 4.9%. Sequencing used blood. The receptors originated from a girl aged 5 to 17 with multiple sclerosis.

Here the CDR3 DNA reads TGTGCCAGCAGCTTAGAGACGGGAGATACGCAGTATTTT. Translated: CASSLETGDTQYF. The chain links TRBV7-8 to TRBJ2-3; D ambiguous. CDR1 and CDR2 (germline): SGHVS, FQNEAQ. V dropped 1 base and J dropped 5 bases, with 7 bases sitting between them. The CDR3 is 13 residues long.

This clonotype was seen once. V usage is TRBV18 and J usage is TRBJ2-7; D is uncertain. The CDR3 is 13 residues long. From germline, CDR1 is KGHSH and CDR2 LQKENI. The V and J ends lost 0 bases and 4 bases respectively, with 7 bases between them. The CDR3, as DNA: TGTGCCAGCTCACCACCGACTGAATACGAGCAGTACTTC. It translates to CASSPPTEYEQYF.

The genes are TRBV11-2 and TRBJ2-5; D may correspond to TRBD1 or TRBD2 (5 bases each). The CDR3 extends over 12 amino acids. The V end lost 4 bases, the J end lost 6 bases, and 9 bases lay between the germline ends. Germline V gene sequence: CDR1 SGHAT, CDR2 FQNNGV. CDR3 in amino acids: CASSSWGKTQYF. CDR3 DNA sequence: TGTGCCAGCAGCTCTTGGGGGAAGACCCAGTACTTC. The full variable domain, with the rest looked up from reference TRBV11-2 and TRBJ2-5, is EAGVAQSPRYKIIEKRQSVAFWCNPISGHATLYWYQQILGQGPKLLIQFQNNGVVDDSQLPKDRFSAERLKGVDSTLKIQPAKLEDSAVYLCASSSWGKTQYFGPGTRLLVL.

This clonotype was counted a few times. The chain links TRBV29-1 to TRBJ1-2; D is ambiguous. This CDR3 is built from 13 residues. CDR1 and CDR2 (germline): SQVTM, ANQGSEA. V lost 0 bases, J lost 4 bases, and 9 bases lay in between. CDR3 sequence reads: CSVEDSVLYGYTF. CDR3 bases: TGCAGCGTTGAAGATAGCGTGCTCTATGGCTACACCTTC.

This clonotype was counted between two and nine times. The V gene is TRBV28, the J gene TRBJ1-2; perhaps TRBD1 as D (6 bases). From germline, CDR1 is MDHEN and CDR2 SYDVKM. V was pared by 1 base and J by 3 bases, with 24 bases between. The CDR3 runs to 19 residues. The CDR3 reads CASSLFSSGDRGGYYGYTF. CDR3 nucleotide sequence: TGTGCCAGCAGTTTATTCAGTTCTGGCGACAGAGGGGGATACTATGGCTACACCTTC.

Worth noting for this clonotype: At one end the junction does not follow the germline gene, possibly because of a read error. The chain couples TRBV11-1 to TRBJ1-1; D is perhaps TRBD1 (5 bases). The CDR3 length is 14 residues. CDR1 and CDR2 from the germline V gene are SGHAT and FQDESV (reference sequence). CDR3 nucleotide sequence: TGTGCCAGTAGCTCCAGGGAAGAGAACACTGAAGCTTTCTTT. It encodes CASSSREENTEAFF.

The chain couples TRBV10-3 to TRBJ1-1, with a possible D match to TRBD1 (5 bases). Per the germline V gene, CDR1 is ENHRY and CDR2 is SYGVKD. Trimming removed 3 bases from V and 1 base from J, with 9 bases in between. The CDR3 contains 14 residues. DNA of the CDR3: TGTGCCATCAGTGAAAACAGGCGGAACACTGAAGCTTTCTTT. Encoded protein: CAISENRRNTEAFF.

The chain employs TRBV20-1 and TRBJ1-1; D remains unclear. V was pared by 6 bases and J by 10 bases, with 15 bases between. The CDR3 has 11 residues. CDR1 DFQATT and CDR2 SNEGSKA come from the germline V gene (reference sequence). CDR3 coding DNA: TGCAGTGCCCGGGTCGGCGTAGGAGCTTTCTTT. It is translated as CSARVGVGAFF.

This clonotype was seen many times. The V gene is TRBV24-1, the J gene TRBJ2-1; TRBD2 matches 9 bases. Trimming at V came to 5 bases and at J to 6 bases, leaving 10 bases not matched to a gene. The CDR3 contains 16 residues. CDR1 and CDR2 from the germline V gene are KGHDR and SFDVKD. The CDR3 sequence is CATSGGLAGGSNEQFF. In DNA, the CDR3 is TGTGCCACCAGTGGGGGCCTCGCGGGGGGGTCCAATGAGCAGTTCTTC.

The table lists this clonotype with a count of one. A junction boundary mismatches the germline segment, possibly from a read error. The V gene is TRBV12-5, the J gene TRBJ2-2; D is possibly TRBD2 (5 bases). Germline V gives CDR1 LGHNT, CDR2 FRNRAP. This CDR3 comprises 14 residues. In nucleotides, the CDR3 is TGTGCTAGTGGTTTGGTTTTGAACACCGGGGAACTGTTTTTT. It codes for CASGLVLNTGELFF. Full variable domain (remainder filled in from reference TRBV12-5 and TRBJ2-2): DARVTQTPRHKVTEMGQEVTMRCQPILGHNTVFWYRQTMMQGLELLAYFRNRAPLDDSGMPKDRFSAEMPDATLATLKIQPSEPRDSAVYFCASGLVLNTGELFFGEGSRLTVL.

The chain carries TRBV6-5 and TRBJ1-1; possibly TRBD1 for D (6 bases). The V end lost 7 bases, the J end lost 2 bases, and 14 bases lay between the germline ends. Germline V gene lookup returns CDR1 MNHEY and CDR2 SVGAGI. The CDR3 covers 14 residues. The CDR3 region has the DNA TGTGCCAGCACCAGCCTGGACAGCAACACTGAAGCTTTCTTT. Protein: CASTSLDSNTEAFF.

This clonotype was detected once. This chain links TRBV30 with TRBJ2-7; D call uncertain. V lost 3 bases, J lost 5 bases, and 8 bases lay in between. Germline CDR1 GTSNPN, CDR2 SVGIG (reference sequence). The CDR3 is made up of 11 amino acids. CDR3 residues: CAWSASDEQYF. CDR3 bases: TGTGCCTGGAGCGCCAGCGACGAGCAGTACTTC.

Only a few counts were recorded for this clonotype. The CDR3 nucleotides are TGTGCCAGCAGCTTAACAGCGCCTAGCTCCTACAATGAGCAGTTCTTC. Protein sequence: CASSLTAPSSYNEQFF. The chain combines TRBV7-3 with TRBJ2-1, with D uncertain. This CDR3 spans 16 amino acids. Per the germline V gene, CDR1 is SGHTA and CDR2 is FQGTGA. Deletions cut 0 bases from V and 0 bases from J, with 9 bases between.

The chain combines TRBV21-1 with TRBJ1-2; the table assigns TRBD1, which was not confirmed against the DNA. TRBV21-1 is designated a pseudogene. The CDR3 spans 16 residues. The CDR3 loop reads CASRSRDRGRRPGYTF. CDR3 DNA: TGTGCCAGCAGGTCCCGGGACAGGGGGCGAAGACCTGGCTACACCTTC.

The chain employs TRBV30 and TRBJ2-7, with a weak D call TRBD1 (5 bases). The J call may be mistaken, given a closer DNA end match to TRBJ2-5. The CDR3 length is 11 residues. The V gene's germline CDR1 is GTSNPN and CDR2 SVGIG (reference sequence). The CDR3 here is CAWSQGETQYF. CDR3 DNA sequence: TGTGCCTGGAGCCAGGGAGAGACCCAGTACTTC.

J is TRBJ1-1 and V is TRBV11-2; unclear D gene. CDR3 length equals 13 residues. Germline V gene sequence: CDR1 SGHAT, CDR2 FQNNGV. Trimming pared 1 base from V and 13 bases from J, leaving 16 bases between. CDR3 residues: CASSLGSNNEGFF. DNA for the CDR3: TGTGCCAGCAGCTTAGGTTCTAACAACGAGGGTTTCTTT. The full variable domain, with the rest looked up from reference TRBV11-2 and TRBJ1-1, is EAGVAQSPRYKIIEKRQSVAFWCNPISGHATLYWYQQILGQGPKLLIQFQNNGVVDDSQLPKDRFSAERLKGVDSTLKIQPAKLEDSAVYLCASSLGSNNEGFFGQGTRLTVV.

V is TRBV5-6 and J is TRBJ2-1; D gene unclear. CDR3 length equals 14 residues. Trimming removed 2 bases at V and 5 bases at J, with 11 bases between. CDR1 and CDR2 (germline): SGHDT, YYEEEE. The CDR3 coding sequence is TGTGCCAGCAGCTTATTCGATCTCGACAATGAGCAGTTCTTC. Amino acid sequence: CASSLFDLDNEQFF. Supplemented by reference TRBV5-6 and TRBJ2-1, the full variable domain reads DAGVTQSPTHLIKTRGQQVTLRCSPKSGHDTVSWYQQALGQGPQFIFQYYEEEERQRGNFPDRFSGHQFPNYSSELNVNALLLGDSALYLCASSLFDLDNEQFFGPGTRLTVL.

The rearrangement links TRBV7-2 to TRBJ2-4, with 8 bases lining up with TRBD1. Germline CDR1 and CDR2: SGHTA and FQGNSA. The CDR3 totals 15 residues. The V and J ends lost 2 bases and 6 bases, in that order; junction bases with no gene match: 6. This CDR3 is CASSLSPGGGNIQYF. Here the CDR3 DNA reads TGTGCCAGCAGCTTAAGCCCAGGGGGCGGAAACATTCAGTACTTC.

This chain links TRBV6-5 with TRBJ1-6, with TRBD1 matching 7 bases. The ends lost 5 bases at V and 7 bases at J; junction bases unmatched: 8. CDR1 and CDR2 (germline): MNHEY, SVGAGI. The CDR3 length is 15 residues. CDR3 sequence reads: CASSQQGPQNSPLHF. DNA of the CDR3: TGTGCCAGCAGTCAACAGGGGCCCCAAAATTCACCCCTCCACTTT.

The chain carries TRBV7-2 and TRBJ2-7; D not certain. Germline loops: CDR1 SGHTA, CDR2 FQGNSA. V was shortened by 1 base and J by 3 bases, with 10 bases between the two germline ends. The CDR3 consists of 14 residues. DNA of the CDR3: TGTGCCAGCAGCTTAGGGGTGGCAAACTACGAGCAGTACTTC. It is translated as CASSLGVANYEQYF.

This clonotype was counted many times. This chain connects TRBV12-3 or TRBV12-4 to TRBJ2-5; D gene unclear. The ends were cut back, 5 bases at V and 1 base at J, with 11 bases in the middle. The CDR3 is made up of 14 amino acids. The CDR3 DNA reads TGTGCCAGCAGTCCCGGACGAAGCCAAGAGACCCAGTACTTC. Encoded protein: CASSPGRSQETQYF.

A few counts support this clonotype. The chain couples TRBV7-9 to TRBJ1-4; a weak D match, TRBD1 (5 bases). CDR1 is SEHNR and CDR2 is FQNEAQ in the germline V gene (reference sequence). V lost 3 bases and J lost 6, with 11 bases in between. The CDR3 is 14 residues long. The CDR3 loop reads CASSLGQADEKLFF. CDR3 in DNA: TGTGCCAGCAGCTTGGGGCAGGCGGATGAAAAACTGTTTTTT.